These T cell receptor beta chains were read from a single sample in a study of human T cells and chemical hapten exposure. TCRdb reanalysed the RACE reads using MiXCR and keeps one entry per CDR3 protein. The table has 99,000 or so distinct CDR3 sequences, 10% to 13% seen once. The sequencing here drew on whole blood, taken in connection with sensitization to the hapten diphenylcyclopropenone (DPC). The receptors shown here come from a woman between 55 and 75 years old with alopecia areata. Some clones in this sample may be carry-over from other donors' samples. CDR3s include the opening cysteine and the closing phenylalanine or tryptophan. The D gene is left open where the match is weak. Not all rows give a size; the values are once, few, many and, for expanded clones, a class.

NA	TRBV3-1	many	TRBJ2-6	TGTGCCAGCAGCCATCCGGGGGTAGCTGGGGCCAACGTCCTGACTTTC	CASSHPGVAGANVLTF
TRBD2	TRBV12-3/TRBV12-4	few	TRBJ2-5	TGTGCCAGCTCCCCCAGGGGACTAGGGAAAGAGACCCAGTACTTC	CASSPRGLGKETQYF
TRBD1	TRBV12-3/TRBV12-4	many	TRBJ1-6	TGTGCCAGCAGCGTCGCGGGACAGCGAAATTCACCCCTCCACTTT	CASSVAGQRNSPLHF
NA	TRBV29-1	many	TRBJ2-3	TGCAGCACTGGACTTTTGGATACGCAGTATTTT	CSTGLLDTQYF
NA	TRBV4-2	many	TRBJ1-2	TGTGCCAGCAGCCAAGATCCGGGGTGGAACTATGGCTACACCTTC	CASSQDPGWNYGYTF
NA	TRBV10-3	many	TRBJ1-2	TGTGCCATCAGTGAGATACCGTATGGCTACACCTTC	CAISEIPYGYTF
NA	TRBV5-5	few	TRBJ1-5	TGTGCCAGCAGCTCAAACCCCGGGGTTTATAGCAATCAGCCCCAGCATTTT	CASSSNPGVYSNQPQHF
NA	TRBV7-2	NA	TRBJ1-2	TGTGCCAGCAGCCCATTTAGCACGGGGCAGGGATATGGCTACACCTTC	CASSPFSTGQGYGYTF
TRBD2	TRBV11-2	NA	TRBJ2-6	TGTGCCAGCAGCTTTGGACTAGCGATAACGCCTGGGGCCAACGTCCTGACTTTC	CASSFGLAITPGANVLTF
TRBD2	TRBV5-8	many	TRBJ2-5	TGTGCCAGCAGGCGGGGACTAGCGGGAGAAGAGACCCAGTACTTC	CASRRGLAGEETQYF
NA	TRBV27	NA	TRBJ1-2	TGTGCCACCAGAATGAGTGGGGGGGCGAACTATGGCTACACCTTC	CATRMSGGANYGYTF
NA	TRBV7-8	NA	TRBJ2-1	TGTGCCAGCAGCTCGTTCACAGGTTTCAATGAGCAGTTCTTC	CASSSFTGFNEQFF
NA	TRBV6-6	many	TRBJ1-3	TGTGCCAGCAGGGCCAGGGGAGGAAACACCATATATTTT	CASRARGGNTIYF
NA	TRBV18	few	TRBJ2-5	TGTGCCAGCTCCGAACAATTCCAAGAGACCCAGTACTTC	CASSEQFQETQYF